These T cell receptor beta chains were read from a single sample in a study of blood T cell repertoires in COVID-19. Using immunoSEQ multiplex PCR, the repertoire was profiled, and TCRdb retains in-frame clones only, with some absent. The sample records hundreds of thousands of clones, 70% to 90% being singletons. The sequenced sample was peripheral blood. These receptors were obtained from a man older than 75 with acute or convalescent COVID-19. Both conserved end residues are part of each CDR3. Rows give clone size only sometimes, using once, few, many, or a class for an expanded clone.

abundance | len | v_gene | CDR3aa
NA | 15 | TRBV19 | CASSIGTGRQETQYF
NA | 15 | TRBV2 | CASSPESYRGGGYTF
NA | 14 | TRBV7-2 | CASRPGTTPYEQYF
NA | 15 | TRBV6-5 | CASSPRETGANVLTF
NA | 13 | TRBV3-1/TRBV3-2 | CASGKQVQETQYF
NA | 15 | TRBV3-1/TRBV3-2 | CASNPGALSTDTQYF
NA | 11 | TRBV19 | CASGAGNTQYF
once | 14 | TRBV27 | CASSSSGRAIEQFF
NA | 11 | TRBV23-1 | CASSKTVEAFF
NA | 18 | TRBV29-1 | CSVGETPGQGANTGELFF
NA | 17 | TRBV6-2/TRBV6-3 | CASSYSFGSGRRETQYF
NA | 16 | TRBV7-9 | CASSPLRGQGSDEQYF
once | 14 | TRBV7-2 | CASSLRPGELGYTF
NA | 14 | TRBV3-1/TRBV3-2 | CASSLQGSGNTIYF
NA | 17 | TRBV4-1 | CASSQEGTANSGNTIYF
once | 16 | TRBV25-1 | CASSAPGGGYNEKLFF
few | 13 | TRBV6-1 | CASSEPRNYEQYF
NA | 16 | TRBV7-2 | CASSLFGQGGDQPQHF
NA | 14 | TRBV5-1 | CASSLATDNYGYTF
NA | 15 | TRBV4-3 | CASSQDPGARYGYTF
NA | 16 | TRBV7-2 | CASSSGLAGGGETQYF
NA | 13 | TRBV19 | CASSDSGVVEAFF
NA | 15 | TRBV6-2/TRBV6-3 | CASSYQGRGNTEAFF
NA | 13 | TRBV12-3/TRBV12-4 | CASSRQGGEKLFF
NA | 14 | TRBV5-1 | CASSLTGGDTEAFF
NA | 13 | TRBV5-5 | CASSPDRGETQYF
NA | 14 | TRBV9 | CASSALQTSPGYTF
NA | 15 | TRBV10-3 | CAISEFQGRGTEAFF
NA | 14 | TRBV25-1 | CASSNQGSTGELFF
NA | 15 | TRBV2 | CASINPGGSNQPQHF
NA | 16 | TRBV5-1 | CASSLAGGMPYNEQFF